This TCR beta chain was retrieved from a study of blood T cell repertoires in COVID-19 (TCRdb year 2020). About the study as a whole: Samples from collaborators originated in the United States, Italy and Spain and spanned both the acute and convalescent phases of COVID-19. The samples were drawn from two sources: the first 160 participants of the ongoing ImmuneRACE study, and 1,000 to 1,500 subjects contributed by 6 global collaborators. The material from the prospective study consisted of cDNA or gDNA derived from T cells, B-cell-depleted T cells, or PBMCs. The repertoires were released in a freely available public database intended as a resource for research on the immune response to SARS-CoV-2. Where HLA class I and class II types were available, the types were taken from metadata supplied by the sample provider, not from assay-based typing. Nearly every sample came with metadata listing a de-identified subject ID, COVID-19 status, age in years and sex. Deeply sampled blood TCRbeta repertoires from subjects exposed to, actively infected with, or recovered from COVID-19 were included in the dataset. The paper's findings and limits, for the study overall: The quantity of clinical and demographic metadata differed by source and by participant and was supplied without curation.

TCRbeta CDR3 regions were amplified from genomic DNA by means of the immunoSEQ Assay, a bias-controlled multiplex PCR. Under the source paper's analysis protocol: The number of nucleated cells in each sample was estimated from the amplification of reference gene primers within the assay. To quantify the absolute abundance of each unique TCRbeta CDR3 rearrangement, sequence reads were collapsed and filtered. For each sample, productive Simpson clonality was calculated by taking the square root of Simpson's diversity index across productive rearrangements. In its TCRdb copy, this immuneACCESS table keeps in-frame sequences only and misses some clones. Where compared with another copy, unresolved V genes explain less than half of these, and the others have no known cause. That table gives V, J and clone size, and the DNA gave D and trimming. The sample profile shows some 250,000 clones; 75% to 90% of them were found once. In total, the top ten clones hold approximately 2.1% of the sample.

Worth noting for this clone: The target of this receptor is not known. Base qualities are not provided; no much larger clone lies one nucleotide away.

Another Seattle source contributed samples from volunteer blood donors who had recovered from COVID-19. The collaborating institutions used their own protocols to collect whole blood in K2EDTA tubes. Collaborator samples were shipped for TCRbeta analysis as frozen whole blood, isolated PBMCs, or DNA extracted from either sample type. The germline V gene yields LGHNA for CDR1 and YNFKEQ for CDR2. The CDR3 measures 16 amino acids from cysteine to phenylalanine. Only the CDR3 region is kept as DNA, spanning 48 bases read in frame from base 1. V is shortened by 0 bases, J by 6 bases, and the region joining them spans 18 bases.

The sequencing sample was made of peripheral blood. The sequence was obtained from a man aged 25 to 40 who had recovered from COVID-19. The sequence joins TRBV4-2 to TRBJ2-7; the D gene is perhaps TRBD2, from 6 matching bases. The CDR3 reads as follows: CASSQDNAGPWSEQYF. The sequenced DNA: TGTGCCAGCAGCCAAGACAATGCGGGGCCATGGTCCGAGCAGTACTTC.